This is a list of T cell receptor beta chains from one sample in a study of T cells in Graves' hyperthyroidism and ophthalmopathy. Each CDR3 protein gets one entry after TCRdb re-called the multiplex PCR reads with MiXCR. Among 500,000 to 750,000 distinct CDR3 sequences listed, approximately 15% were seen once. The sequencing input was blood. Receptors were obtained from a woman in her 30s with Graves' hyperthyroidism. Each CDR3 is given with its conserved first and last residue. A D gene is named only where the DNA matches it firmly. The listing skips clone size in some rows; elsewhere it reads once, few, many or a size class.

- | few | TRBJ1-1 | TRBV7-3 | TGTGCCAGCAGCCCAAAAGTGCAGGGCGAAGCTTTCTTT | CASSPKVQGEAFF
- | - | TRBJ2-7 | TRBV4-1 | TGCGCCAGCAGCCAAGGCCCGTGGGCCCGGACAGACTACGAGCAGTACTTC | CASSQGPWARTDYEQYF
- | few | TRBJ2-1 | TRBV5-6 | TGTGCCAGCAGCTATAAGGGGGGAGGGGAGCAGTTCTTC | CASSYKGGGEQFF
- | - | TRBJ1-5 | TRBV4-1 | TGCGCCAGCAGCCTCGTGACCAGTCAGCCCCAGCATTTT | CASSLVTSQPQHF
TRBD1 | - | TRBJ1-1 | TRBV18 | TGTGCCAGCTCACCACTTCAAGGACAGGGAGGATACACTGAAGCTTTCTTT | CASSPLQGQGGYTEAFF
- | - | TRBJ2-7 | TRBV10-1 | TGCGCCAGCAGGGAAGCGGAACAATGGGACGAGCAGTACTTC | CASREAEQWDEQYF
TRBD2 | many | TRBJ2-7 | TRBV7-6 | TGTGCCAGCAGCTTTAGCGGGACTAGGGCGGGCGAGCAGTACTTC | CASSFSGTRAGEQYF
TRBD2 | - | TRBJ2-2 | TRBV4-1 | TGCGCCAGCAGCCACCGCAGCGACGGACTAGCGGGAGCTTACGGGGAGCTGTTTTTT | CASSHRSDGLAGAYGELFF
TRBD2 | - | TRBJ2-2 | TRBV6-2/TRBV6-3 | TGTGCCAGCAGTTACCGGGGACTAGCGGGAGTTACCGGGGAGCTGTTTTTT | CASSYRGLAGVTGELFF
TRBD1 | many | TRBJ1-5 | TRBV3-1 | TGTGCCAGCAGCCAAGGGCAGGGGGGCAATCAGCCCCAGCATTTT | CASSQGQGGNQPQHF
TRBD1 | many | TRBJ1-4 | TRBV28 | TGTGCCAGCAGCTCCACGGGACAGATTAATGAAAAACTGTTTTTT | CASSSTGQINEKLFF
- | many | TRBJ1-1 | TRBV9 | TGTGCCAGCAGCCCAAGACAGCTGGTGGCTGAAGCTTTCTTT | CASSPRQLVAEAFF
TRBD2 | many | TRBJ2-3 | TRBV28 | TGTGCCAGCAGTCACACAGCGGGAACACTGGCAGATACGCAGTATTTT | CASSHTAGTLADTQYF
TRBD2 | few | TRBJ2-2 | TRBV11-2 | TGTGCCAGCAGCTTATCCGCCGGGAGGGCCCTAGGTACCGGGGAGCTGTTTTTT | CASSLSAGRALGTGELFF
- | many | TRBJ2-3 | TRBV10-3 | TGTGCCATCAGTGAGTCGACTGGCACAGATACGCAGTATTTT | CAISESTGTDTQYF
TRBD1 | - | TRBJ1-2 | TRBV30 | TGTGCCTGGAGTGAGGACAGGCTGGGTGGCTACACCTTC | CAWSEDRLGGYTF
TRBD2 | many | TRBJ2-1 | TRBV7-9 | TGTGCCAGCAGCTTAGCGACTAGCGGGATCTACAATGAGCAGTTCTTC | CASSLATSGIYNEQFF
- | many | TRBJ2-7 | TRBV9 | TGTGCCAGCAGCGTAGCGCAGGCAGGCGAGCAGTACTTC | CASSVAQAGEQYF
- | - | TRBJ2-7 | TRBV7-2 | TGTGCCAGCAGCCTCATATGGGGGCAGGGAGGAGGCTCCTACGAGCAGTACTTC | CASSLIWGQGGGSYEQYF
- | - | TRBJ2-2 | TRBV12-3/TRBV12-4 | TGTGCCAGCAGCGTTCGGTGGGACGGTAACACCGGGGAGCTGTTTTTT | CASSVRWDGNTGELFF
- | few | TRBJ2-3 | TRBV20-1 | TGCAGTCACGGCGGGACTAGCACAGATACGCAGTATTTT | CSHGGTSTDTQYF
TRBD2 | few | TRBJ2-2 | TRBV7-2 | TGTGCCAGCAGCTTATGGGACCGGGAGGCAAAAGCCGGGGAGCTGTTTTTT | CASSLWDREAKAGELFF
- | many | TRBJ1-5 | TRBV5-1 | TGCGCCAGCACATCCGAAGCCCGACATGAAGGCAATCAGCCCCAGCATTTT | CASTSEARHEGNQPQHF
TRBD2 | - | TRBJ2-2 | TRBV4-1 | TGCGCCAGCAGCCAAGTCCCGACTAGCGGGGCGAACACCGGGGAGCTGTTTTTT | CASSQVPTSGANTGELFF
TRBD1 | many | TRBJ2-7 | TRBV7-9 | TGTGCCAGCAGCTTAGCGCCCGGGACAGGGGGACACTACGAGCAGTACTTC | CASSLAPGTGGHYEQYF
TRBD1 | - | TRBJ2-7 | TRBV5-5 | TGTGCCAGCAGCTCTCAGACAGGGCCCCTCCGGGAGCAGTACTTC | CASSSQTGPLREQYF
- | - | TRBJ1-1 | TRBV20-1 | TGCAGCGTTGAGGAGGGAACTGAAGCTTTCTTT | CSVEEGTEAFF
- | - | TRBJ2-7 | TRBV7-2 | TGTGCCAGCAGCTTAATACGGGAAGGGGAGCAGTACTTC | CASSLIREGEQYF
- | - | TRBJ2-1 | TRBV10-2 | TGCGCCAGCAGTGATCCGGACGGGTTTGTGGTTGAGCAGTTCTTC | CASSDPDGFVVEQFF
TRBD2 | - | TRBJ2-1 | TRBV9 | TGTGCCAGCGCCTCCGGGGGGACTAGCTTCTACAATGAGCAGTTCTTC | CASASGGTSFYNEQFF
TRBD2 | - | TRBJ2-7 | TRBV7-9 | TGTGCCAGCAGCCCGGACGGGAGGGTCCCCACCTACGAGCAGTACTTC | CASSPDGRVPTYEQYF
- | few | TRBJ2-2 | TRBV6-2/TRBV6-3 | TGTGCCAGCAGCCCAACCACAGGGCTTGGGACCGGGGAGCTGTTTTTT | CASSPTTGLGTGELFF
TRBD1 | many | TRBJ2-5 | TRBV7-2 | TGTGCCAGCAGCTTAGACGCGAGACAGGGGAGGGAGACCCAGTACTTC | CASSLDARQGRETQYF
TRBD2 | few | TRBJ2-7 | TRBV2 | TGTGCCAGCAGTGGAGGACTAGCGGGAGTTCGCGAGCAGTACTTC | CASSGGLAGVREQYF
- | - | TRBJ2-5 | TRBV5-1 | TGCGCCAGCAGCCGCGGGACTGGAGGACAAGGGACCCAGTACTTC | CASSRGTGGQGTQYF
- | many | TRBJ1-2 | TRBV20-1 | TGCAGTGCTAACCCGGACACCTTTGGCTATGGCTACACCTTC | CSANPDTFGYGYTF
- | many | TRBJ2-3 | TRBV15 | TGTGCCACCAGCAGAGATAGATTGGCGAGCCCCATGAATACGCAGTATTTT | CATSRDRLASPMNTQYF
- | - | TRBJ1-1 | TRBV4-1 | TGCGCCAGCTCGGTCCGTGGGGAGAGCACTGAAGCTTTCTTT | CASSVRGESTEAFF
- | many | TRBJ1-1 | TRBV6-2/TRBV6-3 | TGTGCCAGCAGGGACTCGGATCACGCCACTGAAGCTTTCTTT | CASRDSDHATEAFF
- | - | TRBJ2-3 | TRBV24-1 | TGTGCCACCAGTGGAACCACAGATACGCAGTATTTT | CATSGTTDTQYF
TRBD2 | few | TRBJ2-2 | TRBV6-2/TRBV6-3 | TGTGCCAGCAGTAAAGGACTAGCGGGAATGACCGGGGAGCTGTTTTTT | CASSKGLAGMTGELFF
- | many | TRBJ1-5 | TRBV2 | TGTGCCAGCAGTGAAATATGGGGGTATGACAATCAGCCCCAGCATTTT | CASSEIWGYDNQPQHF
TRBD1 | few | TRBJ2-3 | TRBV30 | TGTGCCGGGACAGGCTCTAGCACAGATACGCAGTATTTT | CAGTGSSTDTQYF
TRBD2 | many | TRBJ2-1 | TRBV20-1 | TGCAGTGCTAGAGATAGGACTAGCGGGGACTACAATGAGCAGTTCTTC | CSARDRTSGDYNEQFF
TRBD2 | many | TRBJ2-7 | TRBV28 | TGTGCCAGCAGTTTCAAGCGGGAAACCTACGAGCAGTACTTC | CASSFKRETYEQYF
TRBD2 | many | TRBJ2-3 | TRBV20-1 | TGCAGTGCTAGAGATCCAGCGGGAGTAGCCGATACGCAGTATTTT | CSARDPAGVADTQYF
TRBD2 | many | TRBJ2-7 | TRBV4-3 | TGCGCCAGCAGCCAAGACCTGATGACTAGCGGGAGGACCAAGCAGTACTTC | CASSQDLMTSGRTKQYF
- | many | TRBJ1-2 | TRBV3-1 | TGTGCCAGCAGCCAATTTACAGGAAAAAACTATGGCTACACCTTC | CASSQFTGKNYGYTF
TRBD2 | many | TRBJ2-1 | TRBV7-2 | TGTGCCAGCAGCTTATCGACTAGCGGCTACAATGAGCAGTTCTTC | CASSLSTSGYNEQFF
- | many | TRBJ1-1 | TRBV10-3 | TGTGCCATCAGTGCATCCCCAGGGGACACTGAAGCTTTCTTT | CAISASPGDTEAFF
- | many | TRBJ2-1 | TRBV3-1 | TGTGCCAGCAGCCAAGATTCGACTAGTAGTGAGCAGTTCTTC | CASSQDSTSSEQFF